The 20 T cell receptor beta chains below all came from one sample that was sequenced in a study of blood T cell repertoires in COVID-19. The data were produced by immunoSEQ multiplex PCR, yet TCRdb's version contains in-frame clones alone and is incomplete. The sample has approximately 130,000 clones, around 86% seen once. The sample consisted of peripheral blood. These receptors were taken from a man aged 35 to 55 with active or convalescent COVID-19.

The chain uses TRBV5-5 and TRBJ2-5; 9 bases agree with TRBD1. Germline CDR1 is SGHKS and CDR2 is YYEKEE (reference sequence). The length of the CDR3 is 13 residues. V dropped 3 bases and J dropped 4; count of bases not matched to a gene: 1. The chain's CDR3 is CASSSGQGETQYF. The CDR3 DNA follows: TGTGCCAGCAGCTCGGGACAGGGAGAGACCCAGTACTTC.

The chain links TRBV12-5 to TRBJ2-5; 8 nucleotides match TRBD2. This CDR3 is built from 15 residues. The V and J ends lost 1 base and 5 bases, in that order; junction bases with no gene match: 6. Germline V gene data show CDR1 as LGHNT and CDR2 as FRNRAP. This chain's CDR3 is CASGLGQPGGETQYF. The CDR3 coding sequence is TGTGCTAGTGGTTTGGGACAGCCGGGGGGGGAGACCCAGTACTTC.

In this sample, this clone turned up a few times. This CDR3 reads CASSPRDRPNYGYTF. The CDR3 DNA is TGTGCCAGCAGTCCCCGGGACAGGCCAAACTATGGCTACACCTTC. The chain is built from TRBV27 and TRBJ1-2; 8 positions agree with TRBD1. The CDR3 contains 15 residues. V was clipped by 5 bases and J by 2 bases; unmatched bases: 7. Germline V gives CDR1 MNHEY, CDR2 SMNVEV (reference sequence).

The rearrangement joins TRBV6-5 to TRBJ2-1; D perhaps matches TRBD1 (5 bases). The germline V gene has CDR1 MNHEY and CDR2 SVGAGI. Trimming took off 2 bases at V and 7 bases at J, with 15 bases between the two ends. CDR3 length: 15 residues. DNA for the CDR3: TGTGCCAGCAGTTACACCGGACATCTGGGGAATGAGCAGTTCTTC. Protein: CASSYTGHLGNEQFF.

This clone was observed a single time. The rearrangement uses TRBV7-2 and TRBJ1-5, with D perhaps TRBD1 (5 bases). This CDR3 is 16 amino acids long. V shed 0 bases and J shed 1 base, with 10 bases lying between them. Germline lookup yields CDR1 SGHTA and CDR2 FQGNSA. The CDR3 region is CASSLAGGMSNQPQHF. CDR3 nucleotide sequence: TGTGCCAGCAGCTTAGCCGGGGGTATGAGCAATCAGCCCCAGCATTTT.

J is TRBJ1-3 and V is TRBV7-8, with 9 bases lining up with TRBD1. The CDR3 consists of 13 residues. CDR1 and CDR2 (germline): SGHVS, FQNEAQ. V lost 8 bases and J lost 4; bases outside the gene matches: 3. The CDR3 sequence: CASLGTGGNTIYF. DNA of the CDR3: TGTGCCAGCCTGGGGACAGGGGGAAACACCATATATTTT.

This chain joins TRBV5-6 and TRBJ1-6, with no clear D. CDR1 is SGHDT and CDR2 is YYEEEE in the germline V gene. V shed 3 bases and J shed 10 bases, with 11 bases lying between them. The length of the CDR3 is 13 residues. CDR3 loop: CASSYSRHSPLHF. CDR3 nucleotides: TGTGCCAGCAGCTACTCCAGGCACTCACCCCTCCACTTT.

This sequence joins TRBV6-4 and TRBJ2-2; TRBD1 might be the D (6 bases). Germline CDR1 and CDR2: MRHNA and SNTAGT. The CDR3 covers 15 residues. V lost 8 bases, J lost 1 base, and 14 bases lay in between. The CDR3 DNA reads as TGTGCCAGCCCCCGGGGCAGGGGGAACACCGGGGAGCTGTTTTTT. It translates to CASPRGRGNTGELFF.

The chain employs TRBV10-3 and TRBJ1-2, with D perhaps TRBD1 (5 bases). The ends were cut back, 6 bases at V and 5 bases at J, with 10 bases in the middle. The germline V gene has CDR1 ENHRY and CDR2 SYGVKD. CDR3 length equals 12 residues. As DNA, the CDR3 is TGTGCCATCAGAGGGGCTGGGTATGGCTACACCTTC. Its translation: CAIRGAGYGYTF.

The chain couples TRBV18 to TRBJ1-4, with a possible D match to TRBD1 (6 bases). V dropped 5 bases and J dropped 8 bases, with 18 bases sitting between them. Germline values: CDR1 KGHSH, CDR2 LQKENI. This CDR3 comprises 15 residues. As DNA, the CDR3 is TGTGCCAGCTCAGGGACCGGGGGGCCGGCGGAAAAACTGTTTTTT. This gives the protein CASSGTGGPAEKLFF.

This chain joins TRBV7-3 and TRBJ2-2; 8 nucleotides match TRBD1. This CDR3 has 14 residues. In germline, CDR1 is SGHTA, CDR2 FQGTGA. Trimming at V came to 6 bases and at J to 1 base, leaving 1 base not matched to a gene. The chain's CDR3 is CASRGQGNTGELFF. In DNA form, the CDR3 reads TGTGCCAGCAGAGGACAGGGGAACACCGGGGAGCTGTTTTTT.

J is TRBJ1-2 and V is TRBV20-1; D perhaps matches TRBD1 (5 bases). The CDR3 covers 10 residues. Trimming left V 7 bases short and J 6 bases short, with 9 bases between. Germline loops: CDR1 DFQATT, CDR2 SNEGSKA (reference sequence). CDR3 bases: TGCAGTGGATCCAGGGATGGCTACACCTTC. It encodes CSGSRDGYTF.

The chain uses TRBV27 and TRBJ2-3; a possible D gene is TRBD2 (5 bases). This CDR3 contains 13 residues. Germline CDR1 is MNHEY and CDR2 is SMNVEV (reference sequence). Trimming cost V 2 bases and J 3 bases, with 6 bases left between them. CDR3 region: CASSLAGTDTQYF. The CDR3 DNA follows: TGTGCCAGCAGTTTAGCGGGTACAGATACGCAGTATTTT.

This chain connects TRBV21-1 to TRBJ2-1; the table's D gene call, TRBD2, was not cross checked with the DNA. TRBV21-1 is a pseudogene locus. This CDR3 comprises 14 residues. In DNA, the CDR3 is TGTGCCAGCAGCAAAGGGACTCCAAACCATGAGCAGTTCTTC. Encoded protein: CASSKGTPNHEQFF.

The genes are TRBV9 and TRBJ2-1, with 8 positions matching TRBD1. The V gene's germline CDR1 is SGDLS and CDR2 YYNGEE. Losses at the gene ends were 4 bases for V and 7 bases for J; bases not matched to a gene: 16. The CDR3 has 17 amino acids. This chain's CDR3 is CASSSPQDRVGRNEQFF. For the CDR3, the DNA is TGTGCCAGCAGCTCCCCACAGGACAGGGTCGGGCGTAATGAGCAGTTCTTC.

A few counts support this clone. The J gene is TRBJ2-7, the V gene TRBV18, with 9 bases that match TRBD2. V was clipped by 8 bases and J by 0 bases; unmatched bases: 17. CDR3 length: 18 residues. Germline V gene lookup returns CDR1 KGHSH and CDR2 LQKENI. This chain's CDR3 is CASRTGTYGSGSSYEQYF. The CDR3 DNA follows: TGTGCCAGCCGAACCGGGACGTACGGTAGCGGGAGCTCCTACGAGCAGTACTTC.

The chain couples TRBV6-5 to TRBJ1-6; 10 bases agree with TRBD1. This CDR3 has 14 amino acids. Germline CDR1 MNHEY, CDR2 SVGAGI. Losses at the gene ends were 6 bases for V and 9 bases for J; bases not matched to a gene: 5. The CDR3 bases are TGTGCCAGCAGACGACAGGGGGCACTTTCACCCCTCCACTTT. This codes for CASRRQGALSPLHF.

As for this clone: Other nucleotide sequences from this sample produce the same CDR3. The chain links TRBV18 to TRBJ2-7; no reliable D call. Trimming took off 0 bases at V and 3 bases at J, with 6 bases between the two ends. Germline CDR1 KGHSH, CDR2 LQKENI. The CDR3 has 13 residues. The CDR3 protein is CASSPPGGYEQYF. The CDR3 coding sequence is TGTGCCAGCTCACCACCTGGCGGCTACGAGCAGTACTTC.

This chain connects TRBV6-2 or TRBV6-3 to TRBJ2-5; maybe TRBD1 (5 bases). This CDR3 has 13 residues. Trimming removed 5 bases at V and 4 bases at J, with 11 bases between. The germline CDR1 and CDR2 sequences are MNHEY and SVGEGT. In DNA, the CDR3 is TGTGCCAGCAGTGCTCAGGGTTTAGAGACCCAGTACTTC. This gives the protein CASSAQGLETQYF.

V gene TRBV4-2 combines with J gene TRBJ2-1, with D perhaps TRBD1 (5 bases). The CDR3 consists of 14 residues. CDR1 and CDR2 from the germline V gene are LGHNA and YNFKEQ. Trimming cost V 1 base and J 5 bases, with 9 bases left between them. The DNA of the CDR3 is TGTGCCAGCAGCCAAGGACAGATTGACAATGAGCAGTTCTTC. Its protein is CASSQGQIDNEQFF.